What follows are 27 T cell receptor beta chains derived from one specimen sequenced in a study of T cell clusters in autoimmune cytopenias. TRB amplification used roughly 250 ng of peripheral blood genomic DNA. TRB rearrangements were amplified by touch-down multiplex PCR with mixed TRB-A/B primers. TCRdb re-called the multiplex PCR reads and gives one entry per CDR3 protein, without DNA. The sample data list 4,000 to 6,000 distinct CDR3 sequences. Separately, the same data were catalogued under a study of T cell repertoires in aging, cancer and after chemotherapy.

The material sequenced was peripheral blood. The receptors shown here come from a human donor in good health.

The J gene is TRBJ1-1, the V gene TRBV6-4. Germline CDR1 reads MRHNA; CDR2 reads SNTAGT. The CDR3 spans 13 residues. The CDR3 loop is CASRRTGNTEAFF.

Considering frequency, this clonotype is medium-sized. The V gene is TRBV30, the J gene TRBJ2-1; TCRdb designates TRBD1, a call that cannot be tested without DNA. The CDR3 sequence is 14 residues long. The V gene's germline CDR1 is GTSNPN and CDR2 SVGIG (reference sequence). This CDR3 reads CAWSSGGDYNEQFF. Looking up the rest from reference TRBV30 and TRBJ2-1 gives the full variable domain: SQTIHQWPATLVQPVGSPLSLECTVEGTSNPNLYWYRQAAGRGLQLLFYSVGIGQISSEVPQNLSASRPQDRQFILSSKKLLLSDSGFYLCAWSSGGDYNEQFFGPGTRLTVL.

The chain couples TRBV30 to TRBJ1-1; absent DNA, TCRdb's TRBD1 call cannot be checked. Per the germline V gene, CDR1 is GTSNPN and CDR2 is SVGIG (reference sequence). CDR3 length equals 12 residues. CDR3 amino acids: CAWSKQGARAFF.

This clonotype ranks as medium-sized in terms of frequency. V is TRBV7-6 and J is TRBJ2-6; TCRdb returns TRBD1, unconfirmable since there is no DNA. CDR3 length: 17 amino acids. The germline gives CDR1 SGHVS, CDR2 FNYEAQ. CDR3 sequence reads: CASSLVVGGEGANVLTF.

The chain employs TRBV5-1 and TRBJ2-7; the D call of TRBD2 rests on TCRdb alone, since no DNA is present to check it. Per the germline V gene, CDR1 is SGHRS and CDR2 is YFSETQ. The CDR3 runs 14 residues. CDR3 in amino acids: CASSPSGGIYEQYF.

According to its frequency, this clonotype is medium-sized (0.01 to 0.1%). The chain uses TRBV19 and TRBJ2-3; TCRdb proposes TRBD1, but this gene call is untestable without DNA. The CDR3 consists of 14 residues. Germline V lookup: CDR1 LNHDA, CDR2 SQIVND (reference sequence). CDR3 loop: CASAPGQGLDTQYF.

V is TRBV7-6 and J is TRBJ2-1; lacking DNA, the TRBD2 call made by TCRdb goes unchecked. CDR1 and CDR2 (germline): SGHVS, FNYEAQ. The CDR3 extends over 15 amino acids. The CDR3 sequence is CASTSRTSGEDEQFF.

J is TRBJ2-7 and V is TRBV6-6; TCRdb picks TRBD1, but there is no DNA to check that call. The CDR3 runs 12 residues. Germline values: CDR1 MNHNY, CDR2 SVGAGI (reference sequence). The chain's CDR3 is CASSPLQYEQYF.

According to its frequency, this clonotype is medium-sized. This chain joins TRBV7-6 and TRBJ2-1; TCRdb calls TRBD2, which cannot be checked without DNA. Germline V lookup: CDR1 SGHVS, CDR2 FNYEAQ. The CDR3 is made up of 18 amino acids. CDR3 loop: CASSSRFPGLPSYNEQFF.

Considering frequency, this clonotype is medium-sized. V is TRBV27 and J is TRBJ2-2. Germline CDR1 is MNHEY and CDR2 is SMNVEV (reference sequence). The CDR3 loop spans 13 amino acids. This chain's CDR3 is CASSLWGTGELFF.

Its frequency marks this clonotype as medium-sized. This sequence joins TRBV6-2 or TRBV6-3 and TRBJ2-2; no DNA is available, so the TRBD2 call from TCRdb remains unchecked. The CDR3 is 18 amino acids. Germline lookup yields CDR1 MNHEY and CDR2 SVGEGT. The CDR3 is CASSYATSGGANTGELFF.

This chain links TRBV18 with TRBJ1-5; absent DNA, TCRdb's TRBD1 call cannot be checked. CDR3 length equals 16 residues. Germline assignment: CDR1 KGHSH and CDR2 LQKENI. Here the CDR3 reads CASSPPTGGGNQPQHF.

This chain uses TRBV19 with TRBJ1-1; TCRdb proposes TRBD1, but this gene call is untestable without DNA. Per the germline V gene, CDR1 is LNHDA and CDR2 is SQIVND (reference sequence). CDR3 length: 14 residues. Here the CDR3 reads CASSALTGSTEAFF. The full variable domain, in which reference TRBV19 and TRBJ1-1 provide the parts outside the CDR3, is DGGITQSPKYLFRKEGQNVTLSCEQNLNHDAMYWYRQDPGQGLRLIYYSQIVNDFQKGDIAEGYSVSREKKESFPLTVTSAQKNPTAFYLCASSALTGSTEAFFGQGTRLTVV.

According to its frequency, this clonotype is medium-sized (0.01 to 0.1%). This chain links TRBV19 with TRBJ2-7. Germline V gene data show CDR1 as LNHDA and CDR2 as SQIVND (reference sequence). The CDR3 runs 14 residues. The CDR3 spells CASSIDGSSYEQYF.

This chain connects TRBV18 to TRBJ2-5. CDR1 KGHSH and CDR2 LQKENI come from the germline V gene. This CDR3 contains 13 residues. The chain's CDR3 is CASSRTEQETQYF.

This clonotype shows up as medium-sized by frequency. The chain has TRBV12-3 or TRBV12-4 and TRBJ2-1; with no DNA, the TCRdb D assignment of TRBD1 cannot be verified. This CDR3 has 15 residues. CDR3 sequence: CASSPTTGTLGSSFF.

The chain joins TRBV11-1 to TRBJ1-1; the TRBD1 assignment by TCRdb is unverifiable without DNA. The CDR3 runs to 14 residues. Germline V gene lookup returns CDR1 SGHAT and CDR2 FQDESV (reference sequence). The chain's CDR3 is CASSLMEQGEKAFF.

This clonotype is called medium-sized based on its frequency. This chain uses TRBV29-1 with TRBJ1-3. The germline CDR1 and CDR2 sequences are SQVTM and ANQGSEA. This CDR3 comprises 12 residues. The CDR3 here is CSVAGSGNTIYF.

The chain is built from TRBV6-6 and TRBJ1-3. CDR3 length equals 13 residues. Germline V gene sequence: CDR1 MNHNY, CDR2 SVGAGI (reference sequence). The CDR3 sequence is CASTGDSGNTIYF.

This clonotype shows up as medium-sized by frequency. V and J are TRBV19 and TRBJ1-5. This CDR3 comprises 11 residues. Per the germline V gene, CDR1 is LNHDA and CDR2 is SQIVND (reference sequence). This chain's CDR3 is CASFSGQPQHF. The whole variable domain, remainder taken from reference TRBV19 and TRBJ1-5, is DGGITQSPKYLFRKEGQNVTLSCEQNLNHDAMYWYRQDPGQGLRLIYYSQIVNDFQKGDIAEGYSVSREKKESFPLTVTSAQKNPTAFYLCASFSGQPQHFGDGTRLSIL.

The chain joins TRBV6-5 to TRBJ1-1. Germline V gives CDR1 MNHEY, CDR2 SVGAGI. The CDR3 totals 11 residues. This CDR3 reads CASSHGSEAFF.

This chain connects TRBV12-3 or TRBV12-4 to TRBJ1-2. CDR3 length: 15 residues. This CDR3 reads CASRDRGRWNYGYTF.

This clonotype is called medium-sized based on its frequency. The chain uses TRBV18 and TRBJ2-3. Germline V CDR1 and CDR2: KGHSH, LQKENI. The CDR3 runs 13 residues. CDR3 in amino acids: CASSPPGTDTQYF.

In terms of frequency, this clonotype is medium-sized. J is TRBJ1-1 and V is TRBV29-1; without DNA, the TCRdb call of TRBD1 cannot be checked. The CDR3 spans 13 residues. The germline CDR1 and CDR2 sequences are SQVTM and ANQGSEA. The CDR3 spells CSVEDRENTEAFF.

This clonotype is labeled medium-sized based on frequency. This chain connects TRBV30 to TRBJ2-7; TCRdb designates TRBD1, a call that cannot be tested without DNA. Germline assignment: CDR1 GTSNPN and CDR2 SVGIG (reference sequence). This CDR3 contains 16 residues. This chain's CDR3 is CAWSVIGRGLLGEQYF.

This clonotype counts as medium-sized by frequency. This rearrangement joins TRBV27 to TRBJ2-2; the TCRdb call, TRBD2, lacks DNA for checking. The CDR3 loop spans 13 amino acids. The V gene's germline CDR1 is MNHEY and CDR2 SMNVEV (reference sequence). CDR3 in amino acids: CASRGLYTGELFF.

By frequency, this clonotype registers medium-sized. The chain joins TRBV19 to TRBJ1-6; with no DNA, the TCRdb D assignment of TRBD1 cannot be verified. Germline loops: CDR1 LNHDA, CDR2 SQIVND (reference sequence). There are 13 residues in the CDR3. The CDR3 loop is CASSITGLSPLHF.